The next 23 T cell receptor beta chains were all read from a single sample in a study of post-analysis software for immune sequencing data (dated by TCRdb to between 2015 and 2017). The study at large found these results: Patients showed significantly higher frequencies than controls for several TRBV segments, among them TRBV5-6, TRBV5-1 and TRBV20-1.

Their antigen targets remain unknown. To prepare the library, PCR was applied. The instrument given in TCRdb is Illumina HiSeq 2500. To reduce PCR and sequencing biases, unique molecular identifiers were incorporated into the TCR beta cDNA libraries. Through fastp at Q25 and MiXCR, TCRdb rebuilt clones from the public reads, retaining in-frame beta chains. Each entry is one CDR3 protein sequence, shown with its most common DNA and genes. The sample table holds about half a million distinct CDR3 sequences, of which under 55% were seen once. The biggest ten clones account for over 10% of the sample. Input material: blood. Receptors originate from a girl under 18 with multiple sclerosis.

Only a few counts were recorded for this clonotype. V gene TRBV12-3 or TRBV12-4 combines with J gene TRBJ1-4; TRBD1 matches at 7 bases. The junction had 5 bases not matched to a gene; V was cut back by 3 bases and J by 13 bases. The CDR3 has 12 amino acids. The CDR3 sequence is CASSLTGRGLFF. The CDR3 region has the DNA TGTGCCAGCAGTTTGACAGGGCGCGGACTGTTTTTT.

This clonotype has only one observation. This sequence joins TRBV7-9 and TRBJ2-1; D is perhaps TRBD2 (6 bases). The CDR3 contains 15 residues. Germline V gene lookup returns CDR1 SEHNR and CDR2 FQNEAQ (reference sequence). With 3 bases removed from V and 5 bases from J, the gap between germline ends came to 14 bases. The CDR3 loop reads CASSFRGGLNNEQFF. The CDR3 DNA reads TGTGCCAGCAGCTTTAGGGGAGGTTTGAACAATGAGCAGTTCTTC.

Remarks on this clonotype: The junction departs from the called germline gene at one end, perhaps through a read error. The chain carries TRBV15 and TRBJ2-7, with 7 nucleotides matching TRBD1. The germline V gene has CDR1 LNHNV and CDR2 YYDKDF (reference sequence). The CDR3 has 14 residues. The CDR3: CATSRDREQGEQYF. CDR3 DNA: TGTGCCACCAGCCGAGACAGGGAGCAAGGCGAGCAGTACTTC.

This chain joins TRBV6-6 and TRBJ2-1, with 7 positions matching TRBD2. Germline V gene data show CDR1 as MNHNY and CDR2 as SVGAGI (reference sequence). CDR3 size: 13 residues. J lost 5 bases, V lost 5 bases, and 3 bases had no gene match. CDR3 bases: TGTGCCAGCAGTCCGGGGGGACACAATGAGCAGTTCTTC. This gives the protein CASSPGGHNEQFF.

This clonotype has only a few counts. The CDR3 DNA reads TGCAGTGGACGCAACGCATCCTTATTCTACGAGCAGTACTTC. This translates into CSGRNASLFYEQYF. This chain links TRBV20-1 with TRBJ2-7; D is undetermined. V lost 7 bases and J 3 bases, leaving 19 bases between the germline ends. There are 14 residues in the CDR3. In germline, CDR1 is DFQATT, CDR2 SNEGSKA (reference sequence).

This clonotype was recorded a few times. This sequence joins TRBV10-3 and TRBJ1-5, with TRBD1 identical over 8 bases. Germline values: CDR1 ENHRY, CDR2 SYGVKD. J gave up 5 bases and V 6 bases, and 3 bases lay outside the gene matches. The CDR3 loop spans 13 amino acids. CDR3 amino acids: CAISGQGDQPQHF. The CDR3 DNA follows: TGTGCCATCAGCGGACAGGGAGATCAGCCCCAGCATTTT.

The CDR3 loop is CATSDGGPGYYGYTF. CDR3 DNA sequence: TGTGCCACCAGTGATGGAGGGCCGGGGTACTATGGCTACACCTTC. This rearrangement joins TRBV24-1 to TRBJ1-2; D remains ambiguous. V was pared by 3 bases and J by 3 bases, with 13 bases between. Looked up from germline, CDR1 is KGHDR and CDR2 is SFDVKD. The CDR3 is made up of 15 amino acids.

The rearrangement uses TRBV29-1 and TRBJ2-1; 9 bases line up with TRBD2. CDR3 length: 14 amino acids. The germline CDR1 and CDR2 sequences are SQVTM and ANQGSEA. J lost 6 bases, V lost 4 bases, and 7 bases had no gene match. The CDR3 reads CSVVASGVANEQFF. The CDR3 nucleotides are TGCAGCGTTGTGGCTAGCGGGGTAGCCAATGAGCAGTTCTTC.

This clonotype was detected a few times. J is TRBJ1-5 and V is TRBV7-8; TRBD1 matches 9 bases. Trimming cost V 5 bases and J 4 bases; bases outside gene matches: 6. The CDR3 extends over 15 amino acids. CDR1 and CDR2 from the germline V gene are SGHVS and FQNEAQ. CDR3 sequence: CASSPLDRGNQPQHF. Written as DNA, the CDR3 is TGTGCCAGCAGCCCATTAGACAGGGGGAATCAGCCCCAGCATTTT.

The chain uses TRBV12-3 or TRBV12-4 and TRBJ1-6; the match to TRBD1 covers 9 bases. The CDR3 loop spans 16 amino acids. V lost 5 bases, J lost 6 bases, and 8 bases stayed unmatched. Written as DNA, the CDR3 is TGTGCCAGCAGTGCCCAGTGGACAGGGGTTAATTCACCCCTCCACTTT. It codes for CASSAQWTGVNSPLHF.

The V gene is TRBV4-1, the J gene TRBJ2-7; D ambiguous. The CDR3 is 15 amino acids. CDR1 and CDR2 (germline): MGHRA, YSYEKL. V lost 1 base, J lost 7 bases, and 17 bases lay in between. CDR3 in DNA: TGCGCCAGCAGCCAAGGTCCAGCCCGCGACAATGAGCAGTACTTC. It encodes CASSQGPARDNEQYF.

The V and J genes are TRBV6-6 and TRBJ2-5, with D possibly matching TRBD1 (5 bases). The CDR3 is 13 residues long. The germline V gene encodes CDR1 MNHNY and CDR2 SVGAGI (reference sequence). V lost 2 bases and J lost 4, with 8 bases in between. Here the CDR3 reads CASSYQGRETQYF. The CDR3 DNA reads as TGTGCCAGCAGTTACCAGGGAAGAGAGACCCAGTACTTC.

DNA for the CDR3: TGTGCCAGCAGCTTAGCGGTTACGGGCTACGAGCAGTACTTC. Translated, it gives CASSLAVTGYEQYF. The chain combines TRBV7-8 with TRBJ2-5; D ambiguous. The end of the DNA fits TRBJ2-7 better, so the J call may be wrong. Germline lookup yields CDR1 SGHVS and CDR2 FQNEAQ. This CDR3 has 14 amino acids.

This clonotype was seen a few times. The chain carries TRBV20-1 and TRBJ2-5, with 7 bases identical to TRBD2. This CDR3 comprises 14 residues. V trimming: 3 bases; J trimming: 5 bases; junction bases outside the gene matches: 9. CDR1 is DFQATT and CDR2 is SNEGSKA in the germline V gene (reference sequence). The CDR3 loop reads CSASSGKHRETQYF. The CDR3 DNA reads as TGCAGTGCTAGCAGCGGGAAGCATAGGGAGACCCAGTACTTC.

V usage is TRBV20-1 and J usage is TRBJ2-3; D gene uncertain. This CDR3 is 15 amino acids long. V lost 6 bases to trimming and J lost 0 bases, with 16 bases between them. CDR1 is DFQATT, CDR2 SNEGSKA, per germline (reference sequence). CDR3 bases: TGCAGTGCCATCCGACTGACACCCAGCACAGATACGCAGTATTTT. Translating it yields CSAIRLTPSTDTQYF.

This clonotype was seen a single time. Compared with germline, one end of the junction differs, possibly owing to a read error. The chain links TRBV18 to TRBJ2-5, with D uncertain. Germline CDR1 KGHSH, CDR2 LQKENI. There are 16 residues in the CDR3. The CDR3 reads CASSPFRQANQGTQYF. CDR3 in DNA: TGTGCCAGCTCACCATTTAGGCAGGCAAATCAAGGGACCCAGTACTTC.

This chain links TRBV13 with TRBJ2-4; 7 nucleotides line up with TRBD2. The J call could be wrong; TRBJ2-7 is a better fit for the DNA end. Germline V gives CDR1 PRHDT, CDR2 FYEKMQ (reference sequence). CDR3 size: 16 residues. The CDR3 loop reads CASNNNHGEGPYEQYF. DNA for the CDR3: TGTGCCAGCAACAACAATCACGGGGAGGGCCCCTACGAGCAGTACTTC.

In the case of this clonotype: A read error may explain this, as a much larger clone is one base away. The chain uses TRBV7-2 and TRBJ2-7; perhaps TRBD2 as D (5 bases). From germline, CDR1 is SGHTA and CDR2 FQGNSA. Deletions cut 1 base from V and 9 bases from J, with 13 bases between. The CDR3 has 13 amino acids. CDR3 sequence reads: CASSLDEGVGQYF. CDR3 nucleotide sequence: TGTGCCAGCAGCTTAGACGAGGGAGTCGGGCAGTACTTC.

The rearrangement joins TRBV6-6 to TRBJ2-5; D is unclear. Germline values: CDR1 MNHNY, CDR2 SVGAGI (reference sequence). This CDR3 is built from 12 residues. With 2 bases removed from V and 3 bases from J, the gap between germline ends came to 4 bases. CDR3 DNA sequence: TGTGCCAGCAGTTACGCAGAAGAGACCCAGTACTTC. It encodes CASSYAEETQYF.

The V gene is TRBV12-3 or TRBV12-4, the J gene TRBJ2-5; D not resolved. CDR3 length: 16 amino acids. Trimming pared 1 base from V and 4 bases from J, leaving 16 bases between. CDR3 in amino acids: CASSLEVMGLGETQYF. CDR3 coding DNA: TGTGCCAGCAGTTTAGAGGTTATGGGTCTGGGAGAGACCCAGTACTTC.

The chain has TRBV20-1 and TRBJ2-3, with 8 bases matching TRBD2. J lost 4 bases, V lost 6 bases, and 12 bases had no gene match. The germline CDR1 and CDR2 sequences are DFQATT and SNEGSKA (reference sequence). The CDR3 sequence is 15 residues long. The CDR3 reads CSASGAGGVADTQYF. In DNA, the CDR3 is TGCAGTGCAAGTGGGGCGGGAGGAGTAGCAGATACGCAGTATTTT.

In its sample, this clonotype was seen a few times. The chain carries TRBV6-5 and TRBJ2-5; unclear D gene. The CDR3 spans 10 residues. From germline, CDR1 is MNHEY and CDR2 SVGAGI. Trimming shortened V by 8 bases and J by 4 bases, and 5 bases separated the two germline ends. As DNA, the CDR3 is TGTGCCAGCGGTGGAGAGACCCAGTACTTC. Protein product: CASGGETQYF.

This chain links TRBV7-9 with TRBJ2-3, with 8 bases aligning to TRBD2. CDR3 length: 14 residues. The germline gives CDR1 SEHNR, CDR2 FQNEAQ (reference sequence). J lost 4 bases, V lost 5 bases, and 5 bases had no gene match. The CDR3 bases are TGTGCCAGCAGCCACCGGACTAGCTCAGATACGCAGTATTTT. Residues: CASSHRTSSDTQYF.